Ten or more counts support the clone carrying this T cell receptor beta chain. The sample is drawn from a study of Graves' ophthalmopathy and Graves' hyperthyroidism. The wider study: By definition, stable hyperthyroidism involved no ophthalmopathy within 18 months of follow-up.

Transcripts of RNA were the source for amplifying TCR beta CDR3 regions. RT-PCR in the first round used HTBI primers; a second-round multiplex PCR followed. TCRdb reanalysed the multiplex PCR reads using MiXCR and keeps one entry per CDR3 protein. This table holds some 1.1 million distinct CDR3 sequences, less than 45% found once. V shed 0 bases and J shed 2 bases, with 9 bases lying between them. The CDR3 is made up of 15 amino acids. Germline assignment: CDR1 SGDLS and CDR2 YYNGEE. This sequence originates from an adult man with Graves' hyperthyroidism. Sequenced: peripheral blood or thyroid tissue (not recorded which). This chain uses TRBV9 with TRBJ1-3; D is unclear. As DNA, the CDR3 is TGTGCCAGCAGCGTAGAAGGATTCCCTGGAAACACCATATATTTT. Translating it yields CASSVEGFPGNTIYF.